The clone carrying this T cell receptor beta chain was counted a few times. Its antigen is still unknown. With template switching, a universal primer site was added, and the cDNA carried unique molecular identifiers. One entry per CDR3 protein, called by TCRdb with MiXCR from the 5' RACE reads. The sample yields roughly 240,000 distinct CDR3 sequences, around 6.6% seen once. The record originates from a study of identical twins. Study-level results: Low generation-probability sequences were in excess among twin-shared out-of-frame alpha sequences. Beta out-of-frame sequences showed weaker excess sharing between twins.

The junction had 8 bases not matched to a gene; V was cut back by 5 bases and J by 0 bases. CDR1 is MGHRA and CDR2 is YSYEKL in the germline V gene. This CDR3 is built from 17 residues. These data also formed part of another study, on yellow fever vaccine responses in identical twins.

This clonotype was obtained from a woman aged 18-35 years in good health. The gene calls are TRBV4-1 and TRBJ2-1, with 9 bases aligning to TRBD2. The sample was memory (CD45RO+) T cells sorted from blood. In DNA form, the CDR3 reads TGCGCCAGCAGCAATAGCGGGGGAATAAGCTCCTACAATGAGCAGTTCTTC. Translation gives CASSNSGGISSYNEQFF.